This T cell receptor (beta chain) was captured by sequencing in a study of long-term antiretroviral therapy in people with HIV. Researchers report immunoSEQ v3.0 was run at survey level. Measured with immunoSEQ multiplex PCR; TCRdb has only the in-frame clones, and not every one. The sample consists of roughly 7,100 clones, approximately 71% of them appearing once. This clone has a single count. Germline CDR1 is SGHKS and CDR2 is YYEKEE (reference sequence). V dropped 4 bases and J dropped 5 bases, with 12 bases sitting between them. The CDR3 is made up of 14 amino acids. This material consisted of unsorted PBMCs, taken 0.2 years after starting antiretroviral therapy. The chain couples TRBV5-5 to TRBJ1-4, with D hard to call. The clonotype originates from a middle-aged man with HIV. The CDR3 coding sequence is TGTGCCAGCAGCCCCCCCGGGGAGAATGAAAAACTGTTTTTT. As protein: CASSPPGENEKLFF.